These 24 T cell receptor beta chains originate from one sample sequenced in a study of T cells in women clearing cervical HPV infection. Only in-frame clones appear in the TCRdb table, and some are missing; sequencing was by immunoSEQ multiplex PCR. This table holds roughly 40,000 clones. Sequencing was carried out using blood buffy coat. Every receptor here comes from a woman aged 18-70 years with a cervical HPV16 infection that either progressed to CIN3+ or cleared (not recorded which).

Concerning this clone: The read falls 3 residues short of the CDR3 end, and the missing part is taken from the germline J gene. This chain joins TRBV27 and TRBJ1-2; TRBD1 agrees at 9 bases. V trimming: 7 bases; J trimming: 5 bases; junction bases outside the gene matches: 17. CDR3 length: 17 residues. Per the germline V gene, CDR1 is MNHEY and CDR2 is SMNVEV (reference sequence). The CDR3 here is CASNTRDREGEWYGYTF. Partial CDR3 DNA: TGTGCCAGCAACACCCGGGACAGGGAAGGGGAGTGGTATGGC.

This CDR3 is CASSLVGGEGTEAFF. CDR3 bases read: TGTGCCAGCAGCTTAGTCGGGGGGGAAGGGACTGAA. This chain links TRBV7-9 with TRBJ1-1, with D tentatively TRBD1 (5 bases). Read coverage stops 3 residues before the CDR3 terminus; the germline J gene supplies the remainder. The CDR3 consists of 15 residues. V was clipped by 1 base and J by 5 bases, with 14 bases between them. Germline V lookup: CDR1 SEHNR, CDR2 FQNEAQ (reference sequence).

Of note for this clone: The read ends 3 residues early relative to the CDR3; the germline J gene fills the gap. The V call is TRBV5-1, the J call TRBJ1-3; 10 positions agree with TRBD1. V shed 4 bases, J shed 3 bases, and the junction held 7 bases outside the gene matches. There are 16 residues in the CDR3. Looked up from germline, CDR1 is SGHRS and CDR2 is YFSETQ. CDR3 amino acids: CASSPGTGAIGNTIYF. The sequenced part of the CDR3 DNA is TGCGCCAGCAGCCCGGGGACAGGGGCGATTGGAAACACC.

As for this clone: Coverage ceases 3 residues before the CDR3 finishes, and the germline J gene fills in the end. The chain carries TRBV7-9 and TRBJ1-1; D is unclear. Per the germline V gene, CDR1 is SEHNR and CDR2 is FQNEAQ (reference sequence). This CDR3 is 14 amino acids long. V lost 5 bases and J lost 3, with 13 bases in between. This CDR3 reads CASSATRWYTEAFF. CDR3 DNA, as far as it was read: TGTGCCAGCAGCGCGACCAGGTGGTACACTGAA.

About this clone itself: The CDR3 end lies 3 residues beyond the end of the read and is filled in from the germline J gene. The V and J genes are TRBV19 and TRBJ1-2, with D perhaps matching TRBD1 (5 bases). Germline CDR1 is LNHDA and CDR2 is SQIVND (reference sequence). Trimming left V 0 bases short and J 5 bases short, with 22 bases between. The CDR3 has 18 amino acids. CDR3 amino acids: CASSIDAWGHPGGYGYTF. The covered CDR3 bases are TGTGCCAGTAGTATAGACGCTTGGGGCCACCCTGGAGGGTATGGC. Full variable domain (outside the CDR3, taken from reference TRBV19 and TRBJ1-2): DGGITQSPKYLFRKEGQNVTLSCEQNLNHDAMYWYRQDPGQGLRLIYYSQIVNDFQKGDIAEGYSVSREKKESFPLTVTSAQKNPTAFYLCASSIDAWGHPGGYGYTFGSGTRLTVV.

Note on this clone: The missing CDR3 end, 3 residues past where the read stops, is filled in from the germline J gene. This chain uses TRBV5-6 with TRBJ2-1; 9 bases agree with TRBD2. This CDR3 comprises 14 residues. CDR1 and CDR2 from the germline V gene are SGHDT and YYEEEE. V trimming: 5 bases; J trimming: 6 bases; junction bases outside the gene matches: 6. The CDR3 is CASRVGTSLNEQFF. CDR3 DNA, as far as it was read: TGTGCCAGCAGGGTAGGGACTAGCCTCAATGAG.

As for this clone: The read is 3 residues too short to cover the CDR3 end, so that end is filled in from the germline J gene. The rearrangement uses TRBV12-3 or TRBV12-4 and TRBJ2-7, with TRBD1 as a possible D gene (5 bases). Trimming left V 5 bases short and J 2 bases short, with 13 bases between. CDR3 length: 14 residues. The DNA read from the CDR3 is TGTGCCAGCAGTCCCTCTTGGGGCACCTACGAG. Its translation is CASSPSWGTYE. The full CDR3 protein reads CASSPSWGTYEQYF.

CDR3 sequence: CASSLGDRVGGYTF. CDR3 DNA (partial): TGCGCCAGCAGCTTGGGCGACAGGGTTGGTGGC. The chain carries TRBV5-1 and TRBJ1-2; 7 bases are a match to TRBD1. The read terminates 3 residues ahead of where the CDR3 ends, so the germline J gene completes it. The V and J ends lost 0 bases and 7 bases, in that order; junction bases with no gene match: 6. CDR3 length: 14 residues. Germline CDR1 is SGHRS and CDR2 is YFSETQ.

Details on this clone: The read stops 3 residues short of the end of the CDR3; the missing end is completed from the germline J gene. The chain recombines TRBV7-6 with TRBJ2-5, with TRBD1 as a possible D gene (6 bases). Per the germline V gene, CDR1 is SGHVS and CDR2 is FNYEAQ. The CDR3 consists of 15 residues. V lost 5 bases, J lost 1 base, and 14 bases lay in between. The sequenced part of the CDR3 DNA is TGTGCCAGCAGCCCTGGCACAGGGACCCAAGAGACC. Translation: CASSPGTGTQET. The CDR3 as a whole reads CASSPGTGTQETQYF.

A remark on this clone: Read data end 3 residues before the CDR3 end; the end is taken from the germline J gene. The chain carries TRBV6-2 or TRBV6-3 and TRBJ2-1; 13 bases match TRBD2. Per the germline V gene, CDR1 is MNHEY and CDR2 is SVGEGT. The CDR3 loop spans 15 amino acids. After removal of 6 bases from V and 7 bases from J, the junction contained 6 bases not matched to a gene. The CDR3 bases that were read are TGTGCCAGCAGCTTACTAGCGGGGGGGCCTAATGAG. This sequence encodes CASSLLAGGPNE. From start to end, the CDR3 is CASSLLAGGPNEQFF.

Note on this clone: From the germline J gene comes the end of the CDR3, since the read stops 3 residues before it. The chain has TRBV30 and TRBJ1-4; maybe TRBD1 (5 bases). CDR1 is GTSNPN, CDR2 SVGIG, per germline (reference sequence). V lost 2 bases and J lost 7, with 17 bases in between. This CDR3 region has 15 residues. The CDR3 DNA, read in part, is TGTGCCTGGAGTACCGGGGGAGGGGCACGTGAAAAA. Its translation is CAWSTGGGAREK. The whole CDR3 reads CAWSTGGGAREKLFF.

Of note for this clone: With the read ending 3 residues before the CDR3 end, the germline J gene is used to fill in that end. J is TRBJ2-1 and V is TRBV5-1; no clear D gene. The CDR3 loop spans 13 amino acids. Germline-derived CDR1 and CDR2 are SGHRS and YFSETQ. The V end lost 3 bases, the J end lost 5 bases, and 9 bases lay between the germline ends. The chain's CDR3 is CASSSLTDNEQFF. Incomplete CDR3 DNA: TGCGCCAGCAGCTCCCTTACGGACAATGAG.

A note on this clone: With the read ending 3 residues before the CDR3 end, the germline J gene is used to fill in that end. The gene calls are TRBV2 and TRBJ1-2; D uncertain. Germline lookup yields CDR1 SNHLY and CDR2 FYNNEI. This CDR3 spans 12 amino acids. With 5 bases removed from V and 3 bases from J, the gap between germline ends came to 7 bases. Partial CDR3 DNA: TGTGCCAGCAGTAGTGGCTACTATGGC. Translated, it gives CASSSGYYG. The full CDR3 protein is CASSSGYYGYTF.

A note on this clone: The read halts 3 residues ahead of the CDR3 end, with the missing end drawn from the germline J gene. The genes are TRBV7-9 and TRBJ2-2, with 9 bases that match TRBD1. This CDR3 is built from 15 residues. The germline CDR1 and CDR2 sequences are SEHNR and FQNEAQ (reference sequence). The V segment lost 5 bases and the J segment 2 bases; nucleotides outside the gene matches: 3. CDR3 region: CASSVGQGNTGELFF. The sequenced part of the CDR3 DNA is TGTGCCAGCAGCGTGGGACAGGGAAACACCGGGGAG.

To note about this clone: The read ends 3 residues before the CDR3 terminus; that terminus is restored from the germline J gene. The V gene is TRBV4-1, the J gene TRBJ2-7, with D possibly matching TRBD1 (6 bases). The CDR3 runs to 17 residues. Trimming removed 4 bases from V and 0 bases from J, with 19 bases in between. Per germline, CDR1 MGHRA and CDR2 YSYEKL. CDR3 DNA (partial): TGCGCCAGCAGCCGAGAGGCTTGGACAGAGAGCTCCTACGAG. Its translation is CASSREAWTESSYE. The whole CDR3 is CASSREAWTESSYEQYF.

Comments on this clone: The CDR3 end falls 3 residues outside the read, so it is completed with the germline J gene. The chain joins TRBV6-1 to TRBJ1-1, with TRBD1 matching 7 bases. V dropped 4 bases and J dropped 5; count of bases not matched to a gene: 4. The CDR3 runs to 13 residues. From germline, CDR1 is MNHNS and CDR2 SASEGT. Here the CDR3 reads CASSAGGYTEAFF. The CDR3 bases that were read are TGTGCCAGCAGTGCAGGGGGATATACTGAA.

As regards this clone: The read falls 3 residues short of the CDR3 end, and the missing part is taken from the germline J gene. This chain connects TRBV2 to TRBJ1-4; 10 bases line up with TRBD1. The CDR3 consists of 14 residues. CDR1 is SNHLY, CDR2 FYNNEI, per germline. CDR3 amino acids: CASREDRGGKELFF. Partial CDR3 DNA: TGTGCCAGCAGGGAGGACAGGGGGGGGAAAGAA.

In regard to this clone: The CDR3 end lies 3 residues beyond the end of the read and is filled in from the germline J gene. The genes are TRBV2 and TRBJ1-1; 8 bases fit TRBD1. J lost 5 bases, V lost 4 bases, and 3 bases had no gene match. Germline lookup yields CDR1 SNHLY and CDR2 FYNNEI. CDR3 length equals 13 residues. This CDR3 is CASSVNRGTEAFF. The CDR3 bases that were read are TGTGCCAGCAGTGTGAACAGGGGGACTGAA.

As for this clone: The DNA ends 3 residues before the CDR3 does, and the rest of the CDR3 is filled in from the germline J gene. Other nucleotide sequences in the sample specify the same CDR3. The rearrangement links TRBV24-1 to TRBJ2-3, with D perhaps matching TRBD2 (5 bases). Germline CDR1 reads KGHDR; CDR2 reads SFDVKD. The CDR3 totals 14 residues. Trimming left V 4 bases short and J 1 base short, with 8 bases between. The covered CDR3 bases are TGTGCCACCAGTGACACCGGGGGCACAGATACG. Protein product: CATSDTGGTDT. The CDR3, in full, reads CATSDTGGTDTQYF.

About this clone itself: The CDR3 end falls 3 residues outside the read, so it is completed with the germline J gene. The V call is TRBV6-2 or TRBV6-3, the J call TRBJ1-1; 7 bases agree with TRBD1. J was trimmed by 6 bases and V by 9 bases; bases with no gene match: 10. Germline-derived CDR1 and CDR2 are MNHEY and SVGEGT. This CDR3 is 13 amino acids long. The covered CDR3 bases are TGTGCCAGTTCGTTGACAGGGTCCGCTGAA. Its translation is CASSLTGSAE. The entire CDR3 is CASSLTGSAEAFF.

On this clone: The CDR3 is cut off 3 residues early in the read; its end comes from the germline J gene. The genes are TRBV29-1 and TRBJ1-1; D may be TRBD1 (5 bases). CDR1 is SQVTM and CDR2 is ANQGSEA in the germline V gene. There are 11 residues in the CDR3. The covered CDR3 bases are TGCAGCGGGACGACAGTGAAAGAC. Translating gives CSGTTVKD. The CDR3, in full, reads CSGTTVKDAFF.

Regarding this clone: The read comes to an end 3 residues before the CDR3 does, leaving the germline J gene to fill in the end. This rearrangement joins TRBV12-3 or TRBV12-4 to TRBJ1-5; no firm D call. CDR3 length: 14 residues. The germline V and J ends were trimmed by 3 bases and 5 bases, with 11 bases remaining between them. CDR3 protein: CASSLGRFDQPQHF. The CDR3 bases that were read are TGTGCCAGCAGTTTGGGCAGGTTTGATCAGCCC.

The sequenced part of the CDR3 DNA is TGTGCCAGCTCACCAGGTGGGACAGATCACTATGGC. Amino acids: CASSPGGTDHYG. The complete CDR3 reads CASSPGGTDHYGYTF. This chain joins TRBV18 and TRBJ1-2; 7 positions agree with TRBD1. The CDR3 end is not reached by the read, which stops 3 residues before it; the germline J gene fills it in. This CDR3 region has 15 residues. V lost 2 bases and J lost 3; bases outside the gene matches: 6. In germline, CDR1 is KGHSH, CDR2 LQKENI.

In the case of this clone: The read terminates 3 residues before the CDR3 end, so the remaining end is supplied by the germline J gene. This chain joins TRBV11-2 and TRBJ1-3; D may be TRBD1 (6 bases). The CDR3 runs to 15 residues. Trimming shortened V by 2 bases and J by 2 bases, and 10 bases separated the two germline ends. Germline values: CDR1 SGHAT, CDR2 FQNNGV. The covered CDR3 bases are TGTGCCAGCAGCTTAAACAGGGCCCCTGGAAACACC. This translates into CASSLNRAPGNT. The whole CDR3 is CASSLNRAPGNTIYF.